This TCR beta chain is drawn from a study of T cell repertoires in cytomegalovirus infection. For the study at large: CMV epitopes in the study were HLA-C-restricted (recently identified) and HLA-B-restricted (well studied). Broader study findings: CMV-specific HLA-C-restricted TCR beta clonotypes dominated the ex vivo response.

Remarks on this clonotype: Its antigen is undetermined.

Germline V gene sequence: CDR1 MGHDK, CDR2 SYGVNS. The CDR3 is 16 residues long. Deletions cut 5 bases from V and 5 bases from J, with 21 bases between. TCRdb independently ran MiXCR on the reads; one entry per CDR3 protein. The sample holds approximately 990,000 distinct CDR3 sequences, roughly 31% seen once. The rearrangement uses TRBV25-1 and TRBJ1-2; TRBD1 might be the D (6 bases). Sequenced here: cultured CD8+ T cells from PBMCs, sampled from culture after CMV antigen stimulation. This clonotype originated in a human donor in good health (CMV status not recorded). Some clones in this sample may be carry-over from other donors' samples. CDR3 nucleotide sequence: TGTGCCAGCAGTCCCCCCACACAGGGATTCCTTTATGGCTACACCTTC. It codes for CASSPPTQGFLYGYTF.